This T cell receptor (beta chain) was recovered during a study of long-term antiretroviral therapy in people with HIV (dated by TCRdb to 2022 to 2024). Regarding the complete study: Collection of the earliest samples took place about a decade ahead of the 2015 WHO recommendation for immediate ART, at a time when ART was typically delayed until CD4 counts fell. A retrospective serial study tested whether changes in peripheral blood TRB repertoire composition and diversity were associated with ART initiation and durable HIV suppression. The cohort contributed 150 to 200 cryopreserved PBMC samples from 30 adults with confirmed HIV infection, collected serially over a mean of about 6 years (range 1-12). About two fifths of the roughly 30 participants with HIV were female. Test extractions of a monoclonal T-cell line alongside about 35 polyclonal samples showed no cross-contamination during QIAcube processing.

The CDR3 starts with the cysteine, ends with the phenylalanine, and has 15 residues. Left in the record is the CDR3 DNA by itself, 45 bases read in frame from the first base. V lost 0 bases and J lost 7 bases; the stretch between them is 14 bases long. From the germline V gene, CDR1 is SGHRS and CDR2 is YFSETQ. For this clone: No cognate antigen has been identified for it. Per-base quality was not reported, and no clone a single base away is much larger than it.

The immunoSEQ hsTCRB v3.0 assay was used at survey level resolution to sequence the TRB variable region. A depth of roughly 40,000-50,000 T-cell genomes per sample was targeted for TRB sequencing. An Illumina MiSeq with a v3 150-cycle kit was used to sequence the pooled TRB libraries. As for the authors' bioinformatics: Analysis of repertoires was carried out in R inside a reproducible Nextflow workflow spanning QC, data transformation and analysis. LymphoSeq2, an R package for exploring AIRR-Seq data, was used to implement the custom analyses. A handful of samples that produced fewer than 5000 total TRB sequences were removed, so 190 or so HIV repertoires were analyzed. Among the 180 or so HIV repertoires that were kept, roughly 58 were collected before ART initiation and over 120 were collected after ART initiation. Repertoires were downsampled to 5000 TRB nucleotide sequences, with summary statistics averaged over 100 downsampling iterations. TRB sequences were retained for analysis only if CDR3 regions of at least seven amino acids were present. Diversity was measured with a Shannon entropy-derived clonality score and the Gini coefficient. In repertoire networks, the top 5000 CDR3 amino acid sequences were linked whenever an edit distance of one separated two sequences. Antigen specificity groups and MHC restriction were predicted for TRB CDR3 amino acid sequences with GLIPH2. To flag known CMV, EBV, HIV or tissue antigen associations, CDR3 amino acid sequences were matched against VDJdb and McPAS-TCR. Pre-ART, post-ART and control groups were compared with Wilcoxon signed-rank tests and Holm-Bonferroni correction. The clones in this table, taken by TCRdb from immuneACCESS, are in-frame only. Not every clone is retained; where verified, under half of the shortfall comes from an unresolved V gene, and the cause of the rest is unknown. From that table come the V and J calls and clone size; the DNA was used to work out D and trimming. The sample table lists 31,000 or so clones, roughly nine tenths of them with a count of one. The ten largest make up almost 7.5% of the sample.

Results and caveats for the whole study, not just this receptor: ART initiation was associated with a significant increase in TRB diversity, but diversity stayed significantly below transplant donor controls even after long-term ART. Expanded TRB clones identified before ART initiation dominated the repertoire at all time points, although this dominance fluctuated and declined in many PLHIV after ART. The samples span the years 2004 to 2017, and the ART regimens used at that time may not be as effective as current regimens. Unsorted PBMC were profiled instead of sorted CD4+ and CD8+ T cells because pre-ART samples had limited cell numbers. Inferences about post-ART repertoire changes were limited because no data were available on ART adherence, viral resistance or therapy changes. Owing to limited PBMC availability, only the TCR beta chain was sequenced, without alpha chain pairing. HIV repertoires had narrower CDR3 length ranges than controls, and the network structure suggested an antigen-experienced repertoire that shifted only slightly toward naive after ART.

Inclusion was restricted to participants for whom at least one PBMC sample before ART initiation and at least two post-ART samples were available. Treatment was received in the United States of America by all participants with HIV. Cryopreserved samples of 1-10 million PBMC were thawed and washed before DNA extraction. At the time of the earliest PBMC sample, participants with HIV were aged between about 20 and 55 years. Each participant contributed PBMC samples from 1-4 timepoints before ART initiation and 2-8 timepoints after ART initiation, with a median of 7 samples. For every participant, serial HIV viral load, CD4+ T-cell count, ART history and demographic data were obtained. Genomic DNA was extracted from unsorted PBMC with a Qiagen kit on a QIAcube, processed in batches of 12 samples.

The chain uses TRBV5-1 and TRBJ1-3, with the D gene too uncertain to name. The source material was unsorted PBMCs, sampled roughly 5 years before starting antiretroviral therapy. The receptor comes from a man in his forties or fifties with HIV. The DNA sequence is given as TGCGCCAGCAGCTTGGCGATCCGTGGAGGGAACACCATATATTTT. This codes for CASSLAIRGGNTIYF.